This TCR beta chain was retrieved from a study of cytomegalovirus exposure and HLA in healthy donors. About the study: The 90 to 150 validation repertoires were produced on the same platform as the roughly 700 repertoires of the first cohort. This was reported in a later analysis. Study outcomes and limitations: Through in vitro validation, a few CMV-associated chains were shown to be specific for CMV antigens. Some TCR beta chains (roughly 160 of them) were listed as cytomegalovirus-associated. Cytomegalovirus status, reportedly, was diagnosed with high specificity and sensitivity by the classifier.

Generated by immunoSEQ multiplex PCR, the TCRdb table keeps only in-frame clones and is missing some. The sample contains tens of thousands of clones, about 87% of which appear only once. Details on this clone: What it binds is not known.

This CDR3 comprises 19 residues. The germline V gene has CDR1 LGHNA and CDR2 YNFKEQ. V gave up 1 base and J gave up 3 bases; unmatched junction bases: 17. V is TRBV4-2 and J is TRBJ2-7; 8 bases align to TRBD2. This TCR came from a woman between 18 and 29 years old in good health and CMV-seropositive. The specimen sequenced was PBMCs. The CDR3 DNA follows: TGTGCCAGCAGCCAAGTGGGCCCGGGGGGGATAGGGTCACACTACGAGCAGTACTTC. Translating it yields CASSQVGPGGIGSHYEQYF.